A single sample is the source of the 7 T cell receptor beta chains below, sequenced in a study of blood T cell repertoires in COVID-19. Profiling relied on immunoSEQ multiplex PCR, and the TCRdb table lists in-frame clones only, not all of them. The table shows 300,000 to 400,000 clones, with about 90% occurring only once. Material for sequencing was PBMCs or T cells enriched from blood (not recorded which). The receptors were sampled from a woman under 40 who had recovered from COVID-19.

V usage is TRBV11-2 and J usage is TRBJ2-3; 11 bases agree with TRBD2. The V segment lost 7 bases and the J segment 1 base; nucleotides outside the gene matches: 4. Germline CDR1 SGHAT, CDR2 FQNNGV. This CDR3 region has 15 residues. CDR3 in amino acids: CASTWGLAGTDTQYF. DNA for the CDR3: TGTGCCAGCACTTGGGGACTAGCGGGCACAGATACGCAGTATTTT. The full variable domain, in which reference TRBV11-2 and TRBJ2-3 provide the parts outside the CDR3, is EAGVAQSPRYKIIEKRQSVAFWCNPISGHATLYWYQQILGQGPKLLIQFQNNGVVDDSQLPKDRFSAERLKGVDSTLKIQPAKLEDSAVYLCASTWGLAGTDTQYFGPGTRLTVL.

V gene TRBV10-3 combines with J gene TRBJ2-7, with D hard to call. The length of the CDR3 is 11 residues. The germline V gene encodes CDR1 ENHRY and CDR2 SYGVKD. V lost 4 bases and J lost 3, with 4 bases in between. CDR3 residues: CAISGGYEQYF. The CDR3 region has the DNA TGTGCCATCAGTGGCGGCTACGAGCAGTACTTC.

This clone has just a few counts. V gene TRBV5-6 combines with J gene TRBJ1-2, with 8 nucleotides matching TRBD1. J gave up 3 bases and V 7 bases, and 8 bases lay outside the gene matches. The CDR3 is made up of 14 amino acids. Germline values: CDR1 SGHDT, CDR2 YYEEEE. In nucleotides, the CDR3 is TGTGCCAGCGGTCCGACAGGGGTGGACTATGGCTACACCTTC. This codes for CASGPTGVDYGYTF.

V is TRBV9 and J is TRBJ2-2, with D possibly being TRBD2 (5 bases). The CDR3 spans 16 residues. Looked up from germline, CDR1 is SGDLS and CDR2 is YYNGEE. Trimming left V 4 bases short and J 3 bases short, with 16 bases between. CDR3 loop: CASSSTGNSYTGELFF. Written as DNA, the CDR3 is TGTGCCAGCAGCTCCACGGGAAATTCCTACACCGGGGAGCTGTTTTTT.

The chain recombines TRBV5-1 with TRBJ2-7, with 7 bases lining up with TRBD2. Germline CDR1 is SGHRS and CDR2 is YFSETQ. With V trimmed by 2 bases and J by 3 bases, 5 bases remained unmatched. This CDR3 has 14 residues. Here the CDR3 reads CASSFSGVGYEQYF. In nucleotides, the CDR3 is TGCGCCAGCAGCTTCAGCGGGGTCGGCTACGAGCAGTACTTC.

The chain uses TRBV6-5 and TRBJ1-6, with TRBD1 as a possible D gene (5 bases). Germline loops: CDR1 MNHEY, CDR2 SVGAGI. CDR3 length: 14 amino acids. V was trimmed by 6 bases and J by 11 bases, leaving 17 bases between them. CDR3 DNA sequence: TGTGCCAGCAGACTGCAGGGACTTGATGCACCCCTCCACTTT. This translates into CASRLQGLDAPLHF.

Points on this clone: Other DNA variants within this sample encode the same CDR3. The V gene is TRBV5-1, the J gene TRBJ1-1, with TRBD1 matching over 8 bases. J was trimmed by 4 bases and V by 2 bases; bases with no gene match: 4. This CDR3 region has 14 residues. Germline V lookup: CDR1 SGHRS, CDR2 YFSETQ. For the CDR3, the DNA is TGCGCCAGCAGCTTAGGACAGGGAGGCACTGAAGCTTTCTTT. This codes for CASSLGQGGTEAFF.